The sequence of this T cell receptor (beta chain) was determined in a study of long-term antiretroviral therapy in people with HIV. The CDR3 length is 14 residues. Trimming took off 5 bases at V and 3 bases at J, with 13 bases between the two ends. Germline V CDR1 and CDR2: MNHEY, SMNVEV (reference sequence). Version v3.0 of the immunoSEQ assay ran at survey level. The table came from immunoSEQ multiplex PCR; TCRdb's copy has only in-frame clones and leaves some out. The table has tens of thousands of clones, about 80% seen once; the top ten hold over 9%. This clone was recorded a few times. The antigen remains undetermined. Points from the study as a whole: Information on adherence to ART, viral resistance or therapy changes was unavailable. Relative to control repertoires, HIV repertoires exhibited narrower CDR3 length ranges. Patients on ART gained diversity, which nonetheless stayed below transplant donor controls.

The chain couples TRBV27 to TRBJ1-2; D might be TRBD1 (5 bases). The receptor's source is a woman in her thirties or forties with HIV. Sequenced material: unsorted PBMCs, taken 1.1 years before starting antiretroviral therapy. DNA of the CDR3: TGTGCCAGCAGTATAGGGGCGCATCACTATGGCTACACCTTC. Amino acids: CASSIGAHHYGYTF.